One and the same sample provided the 21 T cell receptor beta chains below, sequenced in a study of cytomegalovirus exposure and HLA in healthy donors. The primer mix had 60 Vbeta and 13 Jbeta primers. Repertoires were generated with immunoSEQ multiplex PCR, while TCRdb's copy carries only in-frame clones and drops some. Here the sample spans about 98,000 clones, about 76% being singletons. Sequenced: PBMCs. These receptors were taken from a human donor in good health.

V and J are TRBV4-1 and TRBJ2-7; TRBD2 agrees at 7 bases. This CDR3 has 15 residues. Germline trimming cut 4 bases from V and 4 bases from J; bases unmatched to any gene: 10. Germline V gene data show CDR1 as MGHRA and CDR2 as YSYEKL. The CDR3, as DNA: TGCGCCAGCAGCCGAGGTGGGGGGGATATATACGAGCAGTACTTC. As protein: CASSRGGGDIYEQYF.

In its sample, this clone was seen a few times. The chain is built from TRBV4-3 and TRBJ2-5; 8 nucleotides match TRBD1. The DNA end lines up better with TRBJ2-7; the J call may be wrong. The CDR3 is 16 residues long. Germline V gene sequence: CDR1 LGHNA, CDR2 YSLEER. The CDR3 nucleotides read TGCGCCAGCAGCCAAGGAGTTAGACAGGGGACCTACGAGCAGTACTTC. Its translation: CASSQGVRQGTYEQYF.

The genes are TRBV7-2 and TRBJ1-2, with 10 bases matching TRBD1. CDR1 is SGHTA and CDR2 is FQGNSA in the germline V gene. This CDR3 comprises 16 residues. V was pared by 0 bases and J by 0 bases, with 1 base of the junction left unmatched. The CDR3 reads CASSLAGQGANYGYTF. The CDR3 DNA reads TGTGCCAGCAGCTTAGCCGGACAGGGGGCTAACTATGGCTACACCTTC.

In regard to this clone: The germline gene is not matched at one end of the junction; a read error may be the cause. The same CDR3 arises from other DNA sequences in this sample as well. The V call is TRBV13, the J call TRBJ2-5; 10 nucleotides align to TRBD1. Germline V gene lookup returns CDR1 PRHDT and CDR2 FYEKMQ (reference sequence). The length of the CDR3 is 16 residues. CDR3 protein: CASSLRTGGIQETQYF. CDR3 nucleotides: TGCGCCAGCAGCTTAAGGACAGGGGGTATCCAAGAGACCCAGTACTTC.

The chain joins TRBV21-1 to TRBJ2-5; the table assigns TRBD1, which was not confirmed against the DNA. TRBV21-1 is labeled a pseudogene. The CDR3 spans 16 residues. The CDR3, as DNA: TGTGCCAGCAGCCTGGTTCAGGGTGATCACCAAGAGACCCAGTACTTC. The encoded protein is CASSLVQGDHQETQYF.

For the CDR3, the DNA is TGCGCCAGCAGCCTACCCCTCGGCGGGGGGGCCGCAGATACGCAGTATTTT. This encodes CASSLPLGGGAADTQYF. The V and J genes are TRBV5-1 and TRBJ2-3; 9 nucleotides match TRBD2. V shed 4 bases and J 4 bases; nucleotides not matched to a gene: 13. Looked up from germline, CDR1 is SGHRS and CDR2 is YFSETQ. CDR3 size: 17 residues.

The genes are TRBV10-2 and TRBJ2-1; 9 positions agree with TRBD2. CDR1 and CDR2 from the germline V gene are WSHSY and SAAADI. V shed 9 bases, J shed 10 bases, and the junction held 7 bases outside the gene matches. This CDR3 is 12 amino acids long. The CDR3 sequence is CASGRGGWEQFF. CDR3 nucleotide sequence: TGCGCCAGTGGGCGGGGGGGATGGGAGCAGTTCTTC.

This sequence joins TRBV6-4 and TRBJ1-1; D is ambiguous. The CDR3 covers 13 residues. Trimming removed 6 bases from V and 4 bases from J, with 12 bases in between. Germline V gives CDR1 MRHNA, CDR2 SNTAGT. In DNA, the CDR3 is TGTGCCAGCAGCGAGGCCCGTGGCACTGAAGCTTTCTTT. It translates to CASSEARGTEAFF.

The chain joins TRBV5-1 to TRBJ2-5; D possibly corresponds to TRBD1 (5 bases). Deletions cut 0 bases from V and 1 base from J, with 7 bases between. Germline V lookup: CDR1 SGHRS, CDR2 YFSETQ. The CDR3 loop spans 14 amino acids. In DNA, the CDR3 is TGCGCCAGCAGCTTGGGGGGCCCCCAAGAGACCCAGTACTTC. Encoded protein: CASSLGGPQETQYF.

This clone was recorded many times. The rearrangement uses TRBV21-1 and TRBJ2-7; the table's D call of TRBD2 was not tested on the DNA. TRBV21-1 is described as a pseudogene. The CDR3 totals 16 residues. Here the CDR3 reads CASSKDRKSRGGEQYF. The CDR3 DNA reads TGTGCCAGCAGCAAAGACAGGAAGAGCCGGGGGGGGGAGCAGTACTTC.

This clone was found a few times. V gene TRBV19 combines with J gene TRBJ1-1; TRBD1 might be the D (5 bases). The CDR3 contains 12 residues. The V end was cut by 7 bases, the J end by 6 bases, with 12 bases between. Looked up from germline, CDR1 is LNHDA and CDR2 is SQIVND (reference sequence). The CDR3 reads CASTRWGAEAFF. The CDR3 nucleotides are TGTGCCAGTACCCGGTGGGGGGCTGAAGCTTTCTTT. The full variable domain, rest sourced from reference TRBV19 and TRBJ1-1, is DGGITQSPKYLFRKEGQNVTLSCEQNLNHDAMYWYRQDPGQGLRLIYYSQIVNDFQKGDIAEGYSVSREKKESFPLTVTSAQKNPTAFYLCASTRWGAEAFFGQGTRLTVV.

This clone was seen more than once but under ten times. The chain has TRBV19 and TRBJ1-1; D remains unclear. The CDR3 contains 13 residues. Germline V gene lookup returns CDR1 LNHDA and CDR2 SQIVND (reference sequence). Trimming left V 2 bases short and J 6 bases short, with 10 bases between. The CDR3 sequence: CASSIWARAEAFF. DNA for the CDR3: TGTGCCAGTAGTATATGGGCGCGGGCTGAAGCTTTCTTT.

This chain uses TRBV18 with TRBJ2-7; D is perhaps TRBD1 (5 bases). Germline V gene data show CDR1 as KGHSH and CDR2 as LQKENI. V lost 3 bases and J lost 7, with 10 bases in between. The CDR3 contains 12 residues. The CDR3, as DNA: TGTGCCAGCTCACCCACAGGCTGGGAGCAGTACTTC. Its protein product is CASSPTGWEQYF.

Only one count was recorded for this clone. V usage is TRBV10-3 and J usage is TRBJ2-7; D possibly corresponds to TRBD1 (6 bases). The CDR3 length is 12 residues. V was clipped by 10 bases and J by 0 bases, with 10 bases between them. Germline V gene data show CDR1 as ENHRY and CDR2 as SYGVKD. For the CDR3, the DNA is TGTGCCAGCACAGGGATCTCCTACGAGCAGTACTTC. Encoded protein: CASTGISYEQYF.

CDR3 in DNA: TGCGCCAGCAGCCACGGACTAGCGGGGGCCGCGAACACCGGGGAGCTGTTTTTT. As protein: CASSHGLAGAANTGELFF. The chain joins TRBV5-1 to TRBJ2-2, with TRBD2 identical over 13 bases. CDR1 and CDR2 (germline): SGHRS, YFSETQ. Losses at the gene ends were 4 bases for V and 0 bases for J; bases not matched to a gene: 6. The CDR3 has 18 residues.

This clone occurred once. The rearrangement joins TRBV11-2 to TRBJ2-3, with TRBD1 identical over 10 bases. Germline lookup yields CDR1 SGHAT and CDR2 FQNNGV. J lost 4 bases, V lost 2 bases, and 3 bases had no gene match. This CDR3 has 15 amino acids. The CDR3 is CASSLRGTGADTQYF. Written as DNA, the CDR3 is TGTGCCAGCAGCTTACGAGGGACAGGGGCAGATACGCAGTATTTT.

V and J are TRBV7-2 and TRBJ2-7; 9 bases agree with TRBD2. From germline, CDR1 is SGHTA and CDR2 FQGNSA. V lost 1 base and J lost 7; bases outside the gene matches: 2. The CDR3 loop spans 13 amino acids. The CDR3 loop reads CASSLGLAGEQYF. CDR3 DNA sequence: TGTGCCAGCAGCTTAGGGCTAGCGGGGGAGCAGTACTTC.

The chain uses TRBV7-8 and TRBJ2-6, with 8 bases fitting TRBD1. The CDR3 is 21 residues long. Trimming removed 5 bases from V and 2 bases from J; junction bases left unmatched: 20. The germline V gene encodes CDR1 SGHVS and CDR2 FQNEAQ. The DNA for the CDR3 is TGTGCCAGCAGCATGACCGGTACCGGGACAGGAGGGAACCCTGGGGCCAACGTCCTGACTTTC. Amino acids: CASSMTGTGTGGNPGANVLTF.

The chain recombines TRBV19 with TRBJ1-2; the D is unclear. The V end lost 2 bases, the J end lost 6 bases, and 16 bases lay between the germline ends. CDR1 LNHDA and CDR2 SQIVND come from the germline V gene (reference sequence). The CDR3 runs to 15 residues. CDR3 nucleotide sequence: TGTGCCAGTAGTATAAGGATAGCTCCCCCCAATGGCTACACCTTC. It codes for CASSIRIAPPNGYTF.

This rearrangement joins TRBV7-6 to TRBJ1-1; no definite D call. V was clipped by 0 bases and J by 4 bases, with 6 bases between them. The CDR3 is made up of 13 amino acids. Germline loops: CDR1 SGHVS, CDR2 FNYEAQ. CDR3 sequence reads: CASSLASLTEAFF. CDR3 bases: TGTGCCAGCAGCTTAGCCTCCCTCACTGAAGCTTTCTTT.

The rearrangement joins TRBV6-6 to TRBJ1-2; 7 bases line up with TRBD1. There are 15 residues in the CDR3. CDR1 is MNHNY and CDR2 is SVGAGI in the germline V gene (reference sequence). V was pared by 3 bases and J by 2 bases, with 6 bases of the junction left unmatched. The CDR3, as DNA: TGTGCCAGCAGTTATTTAGGGACAGACAACTATGGCTACACCTTC. This translates into CASSYLGTDNYGYTF.